Sequencing of this T cell receptor (beta chain) was carried out in a study of shared clonotypes between healthy human individuals. The germline gives CDR1 MNHNS, CDR2 SASEGT. The CDR3 totals 17 residues. Trimming cost V 4 bases and J 11 bases, with 29 bases left between them. Assay used: immunoSEQ multiplex PCR; TCRdb lists only in-frame clones, some missing. The sample includes under 2.5 million clones, around 90% of them seen just once. The J gene is TRBJ1-1, the V gene TRBV6-1; weak D call: TRBD1 (6 bases). Sample: naive CD4+ T cells from PBMCs. Subset defined: CD45RA+ positively selected. The receptor was derived from a man aged 18 to 30 in good health. Some clones in this sample may be carry-over from other donors' samples. The CDR3 coding sequence is TGTGCCAGCAGTGGCTCCCAGTTTGGGGGCGGTGTAAATGTCGCTTTCTTT. It codes for CASSGSQFGGGVNVAFF.